Listed here are 10 T cell receptor beta chains from one sample, sequenced in a study of blood T cell repertoires in COVID-19. The repertoire was sequenced with immunoSEQ multiplex PCR; TCRdb's copy has only in-frame clones and lacks some. The sample includes a few hundred thousand clones, approximately 89% seen only once; the top ten take around an eighth. Sequencing used peripheral blood. All receptors derive from a woman aged 50 to 60 with COVID-19, enrolled during active disease.

The chain links TRBV5-8 to TRBJ2-7; TRBD1 agrees at 7 bases. CDR1 is SGHTS and CDR2 is YDEGEE in the germline V gene. Trimming at V came to 4 bases and at J to 3 bases, leaving 7 bases not matched to a gene. There are 14 residues in the CDR3. CDR3: CASSRLGQLYEQYF. In nucleotides, the CDR3 is TGTGCCAGCAGCCGACTGGGACAGCTCTACGAGCAGTACTTC.

The rearrangement joins TRBV6-1 to TRBJ2-1; the match to TRBD1 covers 9 bases. This CDR3 comprises 15 residues. Germline values: CDR1 MNHNS, CDR2 SASEGT. J gave up 7 bases and V 3 bases, and 7 bases lay outside the gene matches. CDR3 residues: CASSDPGTGINEQFF. DNA of the CDR3: TGTGCCAGCAGTGACCCCGGGACAGGGATAAATGAGCAGTTCTTC.

The chain links TRBV5-1 to TRBJ2-5; D remains unclear. The ends were cut back, 1 base at V and 2 bases at J, with 12 bases in the middle. Germline V CDR1 and CDR2: SGHRS, YFSETQ. The CDR3 covers 15 residues. The CDR3 reads CASSLSIGEQETQYF. The DNA of the CDR3 is TGCGCCAGCAGCTTGAGTATAGGAGAACAAGAGACCCAGTACTTC.

This clone turned up a few times. The chain recombines TRBV29-1 with TRBJ1-2, with unresolved D. This CDR3 has 15 residues. The ends were cut back, 0 bases at V and 8 bases at J, with 19 bases in the middle. CDR1 and CDR2 (germline): SQVTM, ANQGSEA. CDR3 sequence (DNA): TGCAGCGTTGAAGATCTTCAAGGAATAGCGGGGGGCTACACCTTC. Its protein product is CSVEDLQGIAGGYTF.

The chain links TRBV5-4 to TRBJ2-3; 12 bases map to TRBD2. From germline, CDR1 is SGHNT and CDR2 YYREEE (reference sequence). CDR3 length equals 16 residues. Trimming removed 5 bases from V and 1 base from J; junction bases left unmatched: 5. The CDR3 loop is CASSMRTSGGTDTQYF. CDR3 bases: TGTGCCAGCAGTATGCGGACTAGCGGGGGCACAGATACGCAGTATTTT.

This CDR3 reads CASSFSSGESGELFF. The CDR3 nucleotides are TGTGCCAGCAGCTTCTCTAGCGGGGAATCCGGGGAGCTGTTTTTT. J is TRBJ2-2 and V is TRBV5-4; 9 bases are a match to TRBD2. The CDR3 contains 15 residues. Germline values: CDR1 SGHNT, CDR2 YYREEE (reference sequence). J was trimmed by 6 bases and V by 2 bases; bases with no gene match: 5.

The CDR3 loop reads CSWTEGVVGTDTQYF. The CDR3 nucleotides read TGCAGCTGGACAGAGGGGGTTGTCGGCACAGATACGCAGTATTTT. This rearrangement joins TRBV29-1 to TRBJ2-3; weak D call: TRBD1 (6 bases). CDR3 size: 15 residues. The germline V gene encodes CDR1 SQVTM and CDR2 ANQGSEA. V was shortened by 8 bases and J by 1 base, with 19 bases between the two germline ends.

The gene calls are TRBV11-2 and TRBJ1-1; D is undetermined. The CDR3 spans 14 residues. Trimming removed 1 base at V and 5 bases at J, with 11 bases between. CDR1 is SGHAT, CDR2 FQNNGV, per germline. CDR3 in amino acids: CASSLGGRGTEAFF. The CDR3 nucleotides read TGTGCCAGCAGCTTAGGAGGGCGCGGAACTGAAGCTTTCTTT.

This clone was recorded a few times. The rearrangement joins TRBV28 to TRBJ1-5; the match to TRBD1 covers 7 bases. CDR3 size: 13 residues. V shed 8 bases and J 5 bases; nucleotides not matched to a gene: 6. CDR1 and CDR2 from the germline V gene are MDHEN and SYDVKM. CDR3 sequence reads: CASGDREHQPQHF. CDR3 bases: TGTGCCAGCGGAGACAGGGAACATCAGCCCCAGCATTTT.

The gene calls are TRBV9 and TRBJ1-2, with a weak D call TRBD1 (5 bases). The V end was cut by 0 bases, the J end by 1 base, with 10 bases between. The CDR3 has 15 residues. Germline V gives CDR1 SGDLS, CDR2 YYNGEE. The CDR3 loop reads CASSVELTDNYGYTF. In DNA form, the CDR3 reads TGTGCCAGCAGCGTAGAGCTGACAGATAACTATGGCTACACCTTC.